Following are 29 T cell receptor beta chains from one sample sequenced in a study of CD8 T cells in ankylosing spondylitis (dated by TCRdb to about 2017). The library was prepared using 5' RACE. The sequencer was an Illumina HiSeq 2500. TCRdb's own reprocessing of the public reads used fastp at Q25 and MiXCR and kept productive beta chains. Each entry merges the rows of one CDR3 protein and shows their most common DNA and genes. This sample comprises about 360,000 distinct CDR3 sequences, 20% of them detected only once. Under 15% of the sample goes to the ten largest clones. The sequenced material came from blood, either unsorted or a sorted T cell fraction (not recorded which). Receptors were obtained from a male donor with ankylosing spondylitis or in good health (not recorded which).

The chain carries TRBV7-8 and TRBJ1-2; a weak D match, TRBD1 (5 bases). Trimming took off 5 bases at V and 7 bases at J, with 23 bases between the two ends. The CDR3 contains 16 residues. CDR1 is SGHVS, CDR2 FQNEAQ, per germline. For the CDR3, the DNA is TGTGCCAGCAGCCTCGGTCCCGGGGGAGGTTCCGGTGGCTACACCTTC. Its protein product is CASSLGPGGGSGGYTF.

V is TRBV19 and J is TRBJ2-1; D is uncertain. CDR1 LNHDA and CDR2 SQIVND come from the germline V gene (reference sequence). CDR3 length: 16 residues. V shed 6 bases and J shed 2 bases, with 17 bases lying between them. Here the CDR3 reads CASSPGLNSPYNEQFF. CDR3 nucleotide sequence: TGTGCCAGTAGCCCGGGCCTCAATTCTCCCTACAATGAGCAGTTCTTC.

In its sample, this clonotype was seen a few times. This chain joins TRBV29-1 and TRBJ2-3, with 7 bases matching TRBD2. The germline CDR1 and CDR2 sequences are SQVTM and ANQGSEA. The CDR3 has 15 amino acids. Germline trimming cut 4 bases from V and 4 bases from J; bases unmatched to any gene: 11. The CDR3 loop reads CSVVGGKRPSDTQYF. The CDR3, as DNA: TGCAGCGTTGTGGGGGGGAAAAGACCTTCAGATACGCAGTATTTT.

This clonotype was seen only a few times. J is TRBJ1-1 and V is TRBV19, with 8 bases aligning to TRBD1. V gave up 3 bases and J gave up 5 bases; unmatched junction bases: 8. Germline V CDR1 and CDR2: LNHDA, SQIVND (reference sequence). The CDR3 has 15 amino acids. The CDR3 is CASSIHQGAWTEAFF. The CDR3 bases are TGTGCCAGTAGTATTCACCAGGGGGCATGGACTGAAGCTTTCTTT.

A word on this clonotype: Sequence at one end of the junction differs from germline and may be a read error. V gene TRBV2 combines with J gene TRBJ1-1; D call uncertain. Germline V gene lookup returns CDR1 SNHLY and CDR2 FYNNEI. The CDR3 covers 12 residues. CDR3 sequence: CASSELNAEAFF. CDR3 nucleotide sequence: TGTGCCAGCAGTGAATTGAACGCTGAAGCTTTCTTT.

The gene calls are TRBV6-1 and TRBJ1-1, with unresolved D. This CDR3 is 13 amino acids long. The germline CDR1 and CDR2 sequences are MNHNS and SASEGT. With 8 bases removed from V and 4 bases from J, the gap between germline ends came to 14 bases. CDR3 protein: CASGRGLGTEAFF. CDR3 nucleotide sequence: TGTGCCAGCGGACGAGGGTTAGGCACTGAAGCTTTCTTT.

The chain has TRBV20-1 and TRBJ2-2, with 13 bases that match TRBD2. Germline trimming cut 6 bases from V and 0 bases from J; bases unmatched to any gene: 4. Germline V gene data show CDR1 as DFQATT and CDR2 as SNEGSKA (reference sequence). The CDR3 is 16 amino acids. The CDR3 DNA reads TGCAGTGCGAGGACTAGCGGGAGTACGAACACCGGGGAGCTGTTTTTT. Its protein is CSARTSGSTNTGELFF.

The sample holds a few counts of this clonotype. V and J are TRBV6-5 and TRBJ2-5, with D perhaps TRBD1 or TRBD2 (7 bases each). The CDR3 has 15 residues. The V and J ends lost 2 bases and 2 bases respectively, with 12 bases between them. Germline V gene lookup returns CDR1 MNHEY and CDR2 SVGAGI. The CDR3 protein is CASSYDQGGQETQYF. The CDR3 DNA follows: TGTGCCAGCAGTTACGATCAGGGGGGGCAAGAGACCCAGTACTTC.

This clonotype occurred many times. The CDR3 region has the DNA TGCGCCAGCAGCCAAGAAACAGCTTCCTACGAGCAGTACTTC. Protein product: CASSQETASYEQYF. The chain combines TRBV4-1 with TRBJ2-7; D call uncertain. The CDR3 totals 14 residues. The germline V gene encodes CDR1 MGHRA and CDR2 YSYEKL. Between the trimmed V and J ends, which lost 0 bases and 1 base, there was a span of 7 bases.

The chain links TRBV29-1 to TRBJ1-1; D call uncertain. Per the germline V gene, CDR1 is SQVTM and CDR2 is ANQGSEA. The CDR3 totals 12 residues. V lost 7 bases, J lost 1 base, and 10 bases lay in between. The CDR3 loop is CSARLENTEAFF. CDR3 sequence (DNA): TGCAGCGCACGACTGGAGAACACTGAAGCTTTCTTT. The whole variable domain, filled in from reference TRBV29-1 and TRBJ1-1, reads SAVISQKPSRDICQRGTSLTIQCQVDSQVTMMFWYRQQPGQSLTLIATANQGSEATYESGFVIDKFPISRPNLTFSTLTVSNMSPEDSSIYLCSARLENTEAFFGQGTRLTVV.

V gene TRBV12-3 or TRBV12-4 combines with J gene TRBJ2-5; possibly TRBD1 for D (7 bases). The CDR3 runs to 15 residues. Trimming shortened V by 1 base and J by 4 bases, and 13 bases separated the two germline ends. DNA of the CDR3: TGTGCCAGCAGTTTAGGGACAGGAGGGTTAGAGACCCAGTACTTC. Translating it yields CASSLGTGGLETQYF.

This clonotype has just a few counts. The V call is TRBV6-5, the J call TRBJ2-1; TRBD2 matches 11 bases. The CDR3 sequence is 16 residues long. V lost 0 bases and J lost 4; bases outside the gene matches: 2. Per germline, CDR1 MNHEY and CDR2 SVGAGI. CDR3 nucleotides: TGTGCCAGCAGTTACTCTAGCGGGGGGGCATACAATGAGCAGTTCTTC. It is translated as CASSYSSGGAYNEQFF.

This clonotype was observed at least ten times. The rearrangement uses TRBV9 and TRBJ1-4; D remains ambiguous. The CDR3 sequence is 14 residues long. Germline V lookup: CDR1 SGDLS, CDR2 YYNGEE. V was cut by 4 bases and J by 6 bases, with 13 bases left in between. This chain's CDR3 is CASSLSDVDEKLFF. For the CDR3, the DNA is TGTGCCAGCAGCTTATCGGACGTGGATGAAAAACTGTTTTTT.

This clonotype was seen a few times. At one end, the junction sequence differs from germline, possibly due to a read error. The chain's CDR3 is CASSSSPGGSDEQYF. The CDR3 DNA reads TGTGCCAGCAGTTCTTCCCCAGGGGGCTCCGACGAGCAGTACTTC. The chain links TRBV27 to TRBJ2-7; 8 bases agree with TRBD1. The CDR3 has 15 residues. Germline assignment: CDR1 MNHEY and CDR2 SMNVEV (reference sequence).

This clonotype appeared a few times. The rearrangement joins TRBV11-2 to TRBJ2-7; the match to TRBD2 covers 8 bases. Trimming cost V 6 bases and J 0 bases; bases outside gene matches: 7. Germline CDR1 SGHAT, CDR2 FQNNGV. This CDR3 contains 15 residues. CDR3 region: CASSLFGGGSYEQYF. The CDR3 nucleotides are TGTGCCAGCAGTTTATTCGGGGGGGGCTCCTACGAGCAGTACTTC.

The gene calls are TRBV5-5 and TRBJ2-1; TRBD1 or TRBD2 may be the D gene (5 bases each). The germline V gene encodes CDR1 SGHKS and CDR2 YYEKEE (reference sequence). This CDR3 region has 15 residues. Trimming took off 4 bases at V and 6 bases at J, with 17 bases between the two ends. For the CDR3, the DNA is TGTGCCAGCAGCCTCGAGGGGACCACCAGCAATGAGCAGTTCTTC. Amino acid sequence: CASSLEGTTSNEQFF.

The table lists this clonotype with a few counts. The rearrangement links TRBV20-1 to TRBJ2-1, with 7 bases fitting TRBD2. Trimming took 0 bases from V and 8 from J; bases not matched to a gene: 10. Germline assignment: CDR1 DFQATT and CDR2 SNEGSKA (reference sequence). The CDR3 length is 15 residues. The CDR3: CSARDGLGKIDEQFF. The CDR3 bases are TGCAGTGCTAGAGATGGACTAGGGAAGATCGATGAGCAGTTCTTC.

This chain joins TRBV18 and TRBJ2-1; 12 bases align to TRBD1. The germline V gene encodes CDR1 KGHSH and CDR2 LQKENI. The CDR3 loop spans 16 amino acids. With V trimmed by 0 bases and J by 8 bases, 5 bases remained unmatched. The CDR3 here is CASSPPGQGALDEQFF. The CDR3 nucleotides are TGTGCCAGCTCACCACCGGGACAGGGGGCTCTCGATGAGCAGTTCTTC.

This chain links TRBV12-3 or TRBV12-4 with TRBJ2-3, with D unclear. The V and J ends lost 5 bases and 2 bases respectively, with 17 bases between them. The CDR3 spans 16 residues. The CDR3 DNA reads as TGTGCCAGCAGTCTACCAGGAAGGGCTCTCACAGATACGCAGTATTTT. Translation gives CASSLPGRALTDTQYF.

This chain links TRBV9 with TRBJ2-1; D is unresolved. CDR1 SGDLS and CDR2 YYNGEE come from the germline V gene. This CDR3 is built from 12 residues. V was trimmed by 0 bases and J by 5 bases, leaving 3 bases between them. Here the CDR3 DNA reads TGTGCCAGCAGCGTAGAAGACAATGAGCAGTTCTTC. Its protein product is CASSVEDNEQFF.

In its sample, this clonotype was seen a few times. V usage is TRBV9 and J usage is TRBJ2-1; tentative D call: TRBD2 (7 bases). The length of the CDR3 is 14 residues. Per the germline V gene, CDR1 is SGDLS and CDR2 is YYNGEE. The V gene lost 2 bases and the J gene lost 5 bases, with 11 bases spanning the gap. This chain's CDR3 is CASSVAGAHNEQFF. The CDR3 nucleotides are TGTGCCAGCAGCGTGGCGGGGGCCCACAATGAGCAGTTCTTC.

The rearrangement joins TRBV10-3 to TRBJ2-7, with TRBD2 as a possible D gene (5 bases). V was trimmed by 3 bases and J by 2 bases, leaving 14 bases between them. The CDR3 length is 15 residues. Germline V gene data show CDR1 as ENHRY and CDR2 as SYGVKD. Here the CDR3 reads CAISEFRGSAYEQYF. CDR3 nucleotide sequence: TGTGCCATCAGTGAATTTCGAGGGAGCGCCTACGAGCAGTACTTC.

There are a few counts of this clonotype. The rearrangement links TRBV7-9 to TRBJ2-2; D not certain. Germline CDR1 is SEHNR and CDR2 is FQNEAQ (reference sequence). CDR3 size: 8 residues. CDR3 residues: CRPGELFF. CDR3 DNA: TGTCGTCCCGGGGAGCTGTTTTTT.

The chain recombines TRBV27 with TRBJ1-1, with D unresolved. V was clipped by 3 bases and J by 4 bases, with 12 bases between them. The CDR3 runs 14 residues. The germline CDR1 and CDR2 sequences are MNHEY and SMNVEV (reference sequence). The CDR3 here is CASSFGVGFTEAFF. CDR3 bases: TGTGCCAGCAGTTTTGGGGTGGGATTCACTGAAGCTTTCTTT.

This chain connects TRBV12-3 or TRBV12-4 to TRBJ2-3, with TRBD2 matching 7 bases. This CDR3 has 16 residues. V lost 5 bases, J lost 6 bases, and 14 bases stayed unmatched. As DNA, the CDR3 is TGTGCCAGCAGTCCGAGCCCGGGAGGTTCGTCCGATACGCAGTATTTT. Its protein product is CASSPSPGGSSDTQYF.

The V gene is TRBV28, the J gene TRBJ2-1; D assignment may be TRBD1 or TRBD2 (5 bases each). The CDR3 extends over 15 amino acids. CDR1 is MDHEN and CDR2 is SYDVKM in the germline V gene. The V end lost 8 bases, the J end lost 6 bases, and 20 bases lay between the germline ends. CDR3 coding DNA: TGTGCCAGCCACCAAGACCCAGGGAGAGGCAATGAGCAGTTCTTC. Amino acid sequence: CASHQDPGRGNEQFF.

The V call is TRBV5-1, the J call TRBJ2-7, with a weak D call TRBD1 (6 bases). V was pared by 2 bases and J by 4 bases, with 13 bases between. The CDR3 runs to 14 residues. CDR1 and CDR2 (germline): SGHRS, YFSETQ. CDR3 nucleotides: TGCGCCAGCAGCTTACAGGGCGCAGCTTACGAGCAGTACTTC. This codes for CASSLQGAAYEQYF.

This sequence joins TRBV30 and TRBJ2-7; possibly TRBD1 for D (6 bases). Germline CDR1 and CDR2: GTSNPN and SVGIG (reference sequence). This CDR3 has 11 residues. V was clipped by 7 bases and J by 6 bases, with 13 bases between them. CDR3 in DNA: TGTGCCTTGGGACACGAACCCGAGCAGTACTTC. It translates to CALGHEPEQYF.

The chain has TRBV7-3 and TRBJ1-1; the D gene is possibly TRBD1 (5 bases). V was shortened by 5 bases and J by 0 bases, with 19 bases between the two germline ends. This CDR3 has 17 amino acids. Germline V gene sequence: CDR1 SGHTA, CDR2 FQGTGA. The CDR3 loop is CASSPGGTLAMNTEAFF. The CDR3 coding sequence is TGTGCCAGCAGCCCGGGGGGGACCCTGGCCATGAACACTGAAGCTTTCTTT.